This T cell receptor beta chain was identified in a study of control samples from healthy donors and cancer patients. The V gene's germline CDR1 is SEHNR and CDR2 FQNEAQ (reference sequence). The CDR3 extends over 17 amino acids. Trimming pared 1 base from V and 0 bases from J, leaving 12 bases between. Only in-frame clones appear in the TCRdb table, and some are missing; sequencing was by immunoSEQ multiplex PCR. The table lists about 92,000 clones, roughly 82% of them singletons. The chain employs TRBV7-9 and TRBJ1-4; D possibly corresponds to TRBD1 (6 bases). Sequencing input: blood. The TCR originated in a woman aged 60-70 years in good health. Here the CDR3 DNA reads TGTGCCAGCAGCTTAGTTCCGGGGGCCCCAACTAATGAAAAACTGTTTTTT. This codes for CASSLVPGAPTNEKLFF.